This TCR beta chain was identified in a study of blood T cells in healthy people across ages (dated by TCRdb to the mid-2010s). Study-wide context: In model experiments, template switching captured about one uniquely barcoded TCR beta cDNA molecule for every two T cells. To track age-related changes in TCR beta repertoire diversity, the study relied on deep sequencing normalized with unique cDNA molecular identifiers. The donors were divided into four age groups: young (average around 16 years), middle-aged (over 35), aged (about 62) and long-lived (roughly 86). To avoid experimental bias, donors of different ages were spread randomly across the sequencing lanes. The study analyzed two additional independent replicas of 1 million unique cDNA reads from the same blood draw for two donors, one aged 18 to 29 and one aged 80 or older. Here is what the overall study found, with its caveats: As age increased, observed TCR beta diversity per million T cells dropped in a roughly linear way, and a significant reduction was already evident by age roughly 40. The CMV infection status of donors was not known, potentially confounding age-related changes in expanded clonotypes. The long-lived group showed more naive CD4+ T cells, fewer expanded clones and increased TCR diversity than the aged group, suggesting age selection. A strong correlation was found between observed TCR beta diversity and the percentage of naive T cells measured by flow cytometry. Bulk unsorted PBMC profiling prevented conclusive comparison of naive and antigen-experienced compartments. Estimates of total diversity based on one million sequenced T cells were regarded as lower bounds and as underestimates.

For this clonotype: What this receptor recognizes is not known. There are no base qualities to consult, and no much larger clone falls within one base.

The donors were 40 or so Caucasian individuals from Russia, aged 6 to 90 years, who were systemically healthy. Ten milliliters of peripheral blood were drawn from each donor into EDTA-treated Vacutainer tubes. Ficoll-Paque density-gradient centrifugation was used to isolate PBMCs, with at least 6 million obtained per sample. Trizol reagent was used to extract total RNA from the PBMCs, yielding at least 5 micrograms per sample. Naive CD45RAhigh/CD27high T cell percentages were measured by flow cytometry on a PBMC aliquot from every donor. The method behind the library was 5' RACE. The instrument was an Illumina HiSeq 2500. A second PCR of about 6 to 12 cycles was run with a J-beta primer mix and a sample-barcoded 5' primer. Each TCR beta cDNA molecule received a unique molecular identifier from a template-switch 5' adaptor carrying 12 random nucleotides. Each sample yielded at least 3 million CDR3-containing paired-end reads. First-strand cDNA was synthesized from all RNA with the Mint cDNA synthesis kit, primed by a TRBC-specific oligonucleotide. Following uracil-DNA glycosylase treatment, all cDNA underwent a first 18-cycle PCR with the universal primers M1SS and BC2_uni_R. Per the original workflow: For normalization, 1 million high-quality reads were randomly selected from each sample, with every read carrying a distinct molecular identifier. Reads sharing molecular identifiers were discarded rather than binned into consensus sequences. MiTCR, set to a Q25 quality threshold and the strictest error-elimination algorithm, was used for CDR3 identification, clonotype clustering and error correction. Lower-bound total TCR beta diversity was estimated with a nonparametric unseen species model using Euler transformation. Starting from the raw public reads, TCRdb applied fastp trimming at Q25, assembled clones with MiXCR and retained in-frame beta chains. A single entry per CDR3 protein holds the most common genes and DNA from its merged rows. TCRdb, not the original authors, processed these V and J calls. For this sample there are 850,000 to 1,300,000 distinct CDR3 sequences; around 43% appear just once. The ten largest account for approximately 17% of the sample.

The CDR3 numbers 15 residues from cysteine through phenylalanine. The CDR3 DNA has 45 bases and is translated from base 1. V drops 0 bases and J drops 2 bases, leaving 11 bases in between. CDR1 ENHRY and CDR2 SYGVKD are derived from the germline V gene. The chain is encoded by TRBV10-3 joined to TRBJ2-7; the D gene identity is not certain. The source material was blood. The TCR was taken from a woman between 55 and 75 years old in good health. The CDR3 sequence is CAISESLGSTYEQYF. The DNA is TGTGCCATCAGTGAGTCGTTAGGTTCCACCTACGAGCAGTACTTC.